This T cell receptor (beta chain) was captured by sequencing in a study of shared clonotypes between healthy human individuals. Study donors comprised healthy, HIV-negative adults devoid of recent acute infection or vaccination. The ends were cut back, 6 bases at V and 9 bases at J, with 14 bases in the middle. The CDR3 length is 12 residues. The germline gives CDR1 SNHLY, CDR2 FYNNEI. A single count supports this clone. It was at deep level that the assay was run. Here immunoSEQ multiplex PCR was the method, and the copy in TCRdb shows in-frame clones only, minus some. Among about a million clones listed, roughly 80% were seen once.

The source of this sequence is a young man in good health. Some clones in this sample may be carry-over from other donors' samples. The source material was memory CD4+ T cells from PBMCs. Subset specified: CD45RA-negative fraction. This chain links TRBV2 with TRBJ1-1; D ambiguous. This chain's CDR3 is CASSPARIQAFF. The DNA of the CDR3 is TGTGCCAGCAGCCCAGCCAGGATACAAGCTTTCTTT.